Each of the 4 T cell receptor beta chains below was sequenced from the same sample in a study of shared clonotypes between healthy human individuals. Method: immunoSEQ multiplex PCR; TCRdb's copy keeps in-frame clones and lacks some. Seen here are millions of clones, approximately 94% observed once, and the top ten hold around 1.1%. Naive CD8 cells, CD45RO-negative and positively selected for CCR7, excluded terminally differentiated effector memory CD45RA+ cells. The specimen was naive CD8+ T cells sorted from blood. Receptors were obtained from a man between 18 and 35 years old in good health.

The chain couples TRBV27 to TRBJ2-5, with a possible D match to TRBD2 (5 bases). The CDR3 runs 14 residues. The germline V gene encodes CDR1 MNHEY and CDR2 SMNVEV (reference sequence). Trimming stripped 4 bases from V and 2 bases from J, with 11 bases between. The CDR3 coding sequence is TGTGCCAGCAGTTCCCTTACGGGACAAGAGACCCAGTACTTC. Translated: CASSSLTGQETQYF.

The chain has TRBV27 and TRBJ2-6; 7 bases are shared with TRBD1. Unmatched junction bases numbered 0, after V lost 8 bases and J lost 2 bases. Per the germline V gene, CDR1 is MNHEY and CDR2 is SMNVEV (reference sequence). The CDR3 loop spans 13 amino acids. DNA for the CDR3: TGTGCCAGCCAGGGGGCTGGGGCCAACGTCCTGACTTTC. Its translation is CASQGAGANVLTF.

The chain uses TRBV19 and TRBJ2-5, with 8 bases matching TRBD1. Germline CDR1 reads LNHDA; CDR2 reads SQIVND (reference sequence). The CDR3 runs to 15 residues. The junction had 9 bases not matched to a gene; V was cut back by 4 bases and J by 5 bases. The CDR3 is CASSTQDRVGETQYF. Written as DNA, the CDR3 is TGTGCCAGTAGTACACAGGACAGGGTCGGGGAGACCCAGTACTTC.

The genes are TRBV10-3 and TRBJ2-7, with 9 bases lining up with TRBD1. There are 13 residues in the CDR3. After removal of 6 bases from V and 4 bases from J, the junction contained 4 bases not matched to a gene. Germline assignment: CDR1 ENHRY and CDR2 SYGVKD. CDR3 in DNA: TGTGCCATCAGGGGACAGGGTCCGTACGAGCAGTACTTC. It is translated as CAIRGQGPYEQYF.